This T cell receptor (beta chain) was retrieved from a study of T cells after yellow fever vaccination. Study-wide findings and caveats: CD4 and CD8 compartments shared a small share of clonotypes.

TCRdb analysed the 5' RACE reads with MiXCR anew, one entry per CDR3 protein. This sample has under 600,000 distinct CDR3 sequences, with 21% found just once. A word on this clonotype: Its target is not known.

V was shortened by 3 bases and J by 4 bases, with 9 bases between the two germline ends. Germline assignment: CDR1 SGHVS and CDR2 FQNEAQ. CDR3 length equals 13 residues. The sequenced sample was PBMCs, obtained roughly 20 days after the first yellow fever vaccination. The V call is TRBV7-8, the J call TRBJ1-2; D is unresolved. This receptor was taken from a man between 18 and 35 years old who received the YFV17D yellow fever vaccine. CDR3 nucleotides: TGTGCCAGCAGCTTGGTCGGACTCTATGGCTACACCTTC. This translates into CASSLVGLYGYTF.